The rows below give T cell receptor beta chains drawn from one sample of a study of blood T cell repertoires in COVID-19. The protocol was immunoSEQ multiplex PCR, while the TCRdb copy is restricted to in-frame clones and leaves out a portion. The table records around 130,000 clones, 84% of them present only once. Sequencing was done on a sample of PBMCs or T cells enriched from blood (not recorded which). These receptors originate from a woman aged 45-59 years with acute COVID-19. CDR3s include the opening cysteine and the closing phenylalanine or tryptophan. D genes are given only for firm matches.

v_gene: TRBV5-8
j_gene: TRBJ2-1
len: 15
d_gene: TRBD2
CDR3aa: CASSKGLAAYNEQFF

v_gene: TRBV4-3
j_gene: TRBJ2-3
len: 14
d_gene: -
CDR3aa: CASSLVRVADTQYF

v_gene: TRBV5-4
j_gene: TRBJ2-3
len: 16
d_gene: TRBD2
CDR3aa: CASSTLGTKFTDTQYF

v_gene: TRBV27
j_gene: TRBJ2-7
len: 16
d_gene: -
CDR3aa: CASSKLPLGGSYEQYF

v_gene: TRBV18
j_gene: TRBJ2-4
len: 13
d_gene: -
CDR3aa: CASSPDSRDIQYF

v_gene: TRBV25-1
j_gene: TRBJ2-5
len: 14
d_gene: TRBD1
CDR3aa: CASSEPDRVETQYF

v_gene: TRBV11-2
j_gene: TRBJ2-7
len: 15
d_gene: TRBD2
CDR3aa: CASSLGLAATYEQYF

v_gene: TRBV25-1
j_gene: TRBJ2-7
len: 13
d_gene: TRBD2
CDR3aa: CASSEGGKDEQYF

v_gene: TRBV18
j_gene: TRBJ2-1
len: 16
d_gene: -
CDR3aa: CASSPFFSFENNEQFF

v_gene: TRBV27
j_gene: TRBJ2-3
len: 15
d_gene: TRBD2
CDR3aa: CASSSQLAGTDTQYF

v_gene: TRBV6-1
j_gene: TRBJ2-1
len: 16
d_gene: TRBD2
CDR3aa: CASSVSSGPPYNEQFF

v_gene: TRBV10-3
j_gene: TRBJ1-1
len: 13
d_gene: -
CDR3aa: CAISAGGETEAFF

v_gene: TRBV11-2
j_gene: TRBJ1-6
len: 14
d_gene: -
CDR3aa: CASSSGVNNSPLHF

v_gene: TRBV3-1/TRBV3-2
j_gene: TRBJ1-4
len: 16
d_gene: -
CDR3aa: CASSQATGPWDEKLFF

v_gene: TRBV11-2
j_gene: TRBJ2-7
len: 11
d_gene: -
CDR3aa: CASSYYKEQYF

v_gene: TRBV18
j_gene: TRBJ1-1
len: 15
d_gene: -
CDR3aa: CASSPEPGLNTEAFF

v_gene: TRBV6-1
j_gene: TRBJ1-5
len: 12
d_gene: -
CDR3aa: CASSDIGGYRHF

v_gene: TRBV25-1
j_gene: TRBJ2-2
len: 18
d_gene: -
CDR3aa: CASSESLGGDYTTGELFF

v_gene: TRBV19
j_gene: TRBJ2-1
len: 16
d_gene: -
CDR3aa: CASSPRPGQLYNEQFF

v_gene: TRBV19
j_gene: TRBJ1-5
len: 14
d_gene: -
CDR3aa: CASSTTWSNQPQHF

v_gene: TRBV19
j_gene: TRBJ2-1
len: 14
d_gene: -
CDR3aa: CASKASVGDNEQFF

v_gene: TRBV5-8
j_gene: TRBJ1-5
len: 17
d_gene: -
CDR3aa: CASSLLWQSHSNQPQHF

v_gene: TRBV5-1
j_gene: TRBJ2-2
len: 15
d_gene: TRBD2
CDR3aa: CASSSSGTNTGELFF

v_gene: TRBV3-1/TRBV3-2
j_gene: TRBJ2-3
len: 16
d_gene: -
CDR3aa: CASSQDHSGAGDTQYF

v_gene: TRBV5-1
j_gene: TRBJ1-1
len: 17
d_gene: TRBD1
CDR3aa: CASSLAPTGGMNTEAFF

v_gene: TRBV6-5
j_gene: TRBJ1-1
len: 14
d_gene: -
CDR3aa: CASTRTVTNTEAFF

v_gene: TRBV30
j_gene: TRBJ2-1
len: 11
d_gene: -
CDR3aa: CAWLDSNEQFF

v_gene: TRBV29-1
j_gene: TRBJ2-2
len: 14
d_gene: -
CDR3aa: CSVVGVSNTGELFF

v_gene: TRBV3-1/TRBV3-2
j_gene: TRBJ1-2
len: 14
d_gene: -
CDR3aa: CASSLLTDGYGYTF

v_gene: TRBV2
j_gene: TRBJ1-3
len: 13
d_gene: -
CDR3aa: CASSANSGNTIYF

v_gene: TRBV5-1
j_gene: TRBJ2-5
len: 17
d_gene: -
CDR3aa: CASSASPRAGSLETQYF

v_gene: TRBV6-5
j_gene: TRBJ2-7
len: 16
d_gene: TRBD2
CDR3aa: CASSYSSGSTPYEQYF

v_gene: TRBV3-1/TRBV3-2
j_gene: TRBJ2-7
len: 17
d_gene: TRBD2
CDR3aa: CASSQDRGAGATYEQYF

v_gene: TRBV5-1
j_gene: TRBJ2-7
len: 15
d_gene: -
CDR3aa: CASSPGALAPHEQYF

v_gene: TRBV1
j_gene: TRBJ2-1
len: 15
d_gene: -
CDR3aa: CTSSQGAGTHNEQFF

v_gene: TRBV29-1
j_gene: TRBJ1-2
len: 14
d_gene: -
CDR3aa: CSVEGGTRDYGYTF

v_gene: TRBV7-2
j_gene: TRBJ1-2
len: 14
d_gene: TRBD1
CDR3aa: CASSLWDSNYGYTF

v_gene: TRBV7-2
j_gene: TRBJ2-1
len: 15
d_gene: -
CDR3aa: CASSVRLEPYNEQFF

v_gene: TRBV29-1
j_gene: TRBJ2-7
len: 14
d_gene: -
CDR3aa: CSVEGGAVGNEQYF

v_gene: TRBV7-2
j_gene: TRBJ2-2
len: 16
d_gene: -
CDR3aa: CASSLGQGGLTGELFF

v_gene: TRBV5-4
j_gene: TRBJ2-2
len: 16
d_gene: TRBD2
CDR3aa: CASSRGREGLSGELFF

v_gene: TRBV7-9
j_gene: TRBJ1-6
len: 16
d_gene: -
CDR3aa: CASSLNSPGANSPLHF

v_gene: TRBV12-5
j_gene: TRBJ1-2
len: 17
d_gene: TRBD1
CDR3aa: CASGLLGTVRAWYGYTF

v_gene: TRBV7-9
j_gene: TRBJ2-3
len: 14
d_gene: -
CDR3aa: CASRRDGGTDTQYF

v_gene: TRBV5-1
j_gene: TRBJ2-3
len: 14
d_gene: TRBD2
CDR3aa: CASRPAGSGDTQYF

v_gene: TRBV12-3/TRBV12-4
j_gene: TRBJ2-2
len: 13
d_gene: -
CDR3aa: CASQRVGARELFF

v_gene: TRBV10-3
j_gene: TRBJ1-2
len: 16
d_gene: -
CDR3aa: CAISENMGSTVSGYTF

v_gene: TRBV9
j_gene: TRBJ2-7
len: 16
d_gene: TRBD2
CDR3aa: CASSVGTSGGQGEQYF

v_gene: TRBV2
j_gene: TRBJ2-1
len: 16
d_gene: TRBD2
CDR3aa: CASSSAGTSGTNEQFF

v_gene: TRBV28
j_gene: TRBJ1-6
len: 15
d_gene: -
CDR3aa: CASSRQSSYNSPLHF